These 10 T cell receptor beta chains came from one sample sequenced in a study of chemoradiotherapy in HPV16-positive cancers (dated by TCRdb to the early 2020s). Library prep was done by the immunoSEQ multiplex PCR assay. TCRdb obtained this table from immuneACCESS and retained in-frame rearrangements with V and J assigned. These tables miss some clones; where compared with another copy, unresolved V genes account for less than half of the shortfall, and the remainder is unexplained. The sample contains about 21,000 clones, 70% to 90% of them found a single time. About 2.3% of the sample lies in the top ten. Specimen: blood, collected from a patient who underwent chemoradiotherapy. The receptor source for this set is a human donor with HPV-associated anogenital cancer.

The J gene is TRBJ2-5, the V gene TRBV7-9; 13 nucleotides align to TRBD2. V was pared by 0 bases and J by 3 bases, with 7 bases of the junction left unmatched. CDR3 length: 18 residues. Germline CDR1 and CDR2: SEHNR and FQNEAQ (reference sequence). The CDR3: CASSLAQTSGGAKETQYF. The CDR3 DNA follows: TGTGCCAGCAGCTTAGCGCAAACTAGCGGGGGGGCCAAAGAGACCCAGTACTTC. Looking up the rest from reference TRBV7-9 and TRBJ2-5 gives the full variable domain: DTGVSQNPRHKITKRGQNVTFRCDPISEHNRLYWYRQTLGQGPEFLTYFQNEAQLEKSRLLSDRFSAERPKGSFSTLEIQRTEQGDSAMYLCASSLAQTSGGAKETQYFGPGTRLLVL.

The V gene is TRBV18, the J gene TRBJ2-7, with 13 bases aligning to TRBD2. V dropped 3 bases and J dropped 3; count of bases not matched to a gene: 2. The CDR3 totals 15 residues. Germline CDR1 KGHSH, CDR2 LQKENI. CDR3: CASSPGTSGIYEQYF. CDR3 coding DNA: TGTGCCAGCTCACCTGGGACTAGCGGGATCTACGAGCAGTACTTC.

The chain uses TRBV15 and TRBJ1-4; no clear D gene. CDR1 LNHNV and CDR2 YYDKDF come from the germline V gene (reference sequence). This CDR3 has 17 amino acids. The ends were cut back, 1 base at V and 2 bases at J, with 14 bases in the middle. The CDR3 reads CATSRVRASRTNEKLFF. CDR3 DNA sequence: TGTGCCACCAGCAGAGTCCGGGCCTCGCGGACTAATGAAAAACTGTTTTTT.

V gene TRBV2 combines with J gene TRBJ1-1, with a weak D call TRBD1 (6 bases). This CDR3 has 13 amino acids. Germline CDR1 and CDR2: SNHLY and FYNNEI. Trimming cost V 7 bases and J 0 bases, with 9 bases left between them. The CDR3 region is CASNPGVNTEAFF. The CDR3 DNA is TGTGCCAGCAACCCAGGGGTGAACACTGAAGCTTTCTTT.

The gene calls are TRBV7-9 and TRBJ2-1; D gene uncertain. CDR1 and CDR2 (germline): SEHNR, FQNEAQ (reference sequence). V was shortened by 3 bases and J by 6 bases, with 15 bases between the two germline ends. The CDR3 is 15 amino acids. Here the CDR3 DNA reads TGTGCCAGCAGCTTGTCCGAGGTTCACTCCAATGAGCAGTTCTTC. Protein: CASSLSEVHSNEQFF. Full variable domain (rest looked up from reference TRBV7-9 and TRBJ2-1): DTGVSQNPRHKITKRGQNVTFRCDPISEHNRLYWYRQTLGQGPEFLTYFQNEAQLEKSRLLSDRFSAERPKGSFSTLEIQRTEQGDSAMYLCASSLSEVHSNEQFFGPGTRLTVL.

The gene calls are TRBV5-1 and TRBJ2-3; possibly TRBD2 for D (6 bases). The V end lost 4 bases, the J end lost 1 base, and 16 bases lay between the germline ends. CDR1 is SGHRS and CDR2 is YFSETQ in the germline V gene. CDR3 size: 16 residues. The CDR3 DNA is TGCGCCAGCAGCGTTGGATCGGAGGGAGGCACAGATACGCAGTATTTT. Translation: CASSVGSEGGTDTQYF.

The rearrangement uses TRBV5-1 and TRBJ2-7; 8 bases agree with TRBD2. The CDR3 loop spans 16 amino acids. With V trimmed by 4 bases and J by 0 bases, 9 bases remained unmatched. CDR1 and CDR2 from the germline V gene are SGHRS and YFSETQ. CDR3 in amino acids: CASSPTGGRSSYEQYF. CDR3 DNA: TGCGCCAGCAGCCCCACGGGGGGGAGAAGCTCCTACGAGCAGTACTTC.

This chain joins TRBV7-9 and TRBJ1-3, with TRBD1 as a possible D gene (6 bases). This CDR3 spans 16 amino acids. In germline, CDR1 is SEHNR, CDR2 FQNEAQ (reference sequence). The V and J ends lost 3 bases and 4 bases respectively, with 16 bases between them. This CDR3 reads CASSFYRDLSGNTIYF. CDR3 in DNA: TGTGCCAGCAGCTTCTACAGGGATCTCTCCGGAAACACCATATATTTT.

The CDR3 is CASSFQRGGSYNEQFF. The CDR3 region has the DNA TGTGCCAGCAGCTTCCAGCGGGGGGGCTCCTACAATGAGCAGTTCTTC. V gene TRBV7-2 combines with J gene TRBJ2-1; 10 nucleotides align to TRBD2. Germline values: CDR1 SGHTA, CDR2 FQGNSA. Unmatched junction bases numbered 2, after V lost 3 bases and J lost 0 bases. The CDR3 covers 16 residues.

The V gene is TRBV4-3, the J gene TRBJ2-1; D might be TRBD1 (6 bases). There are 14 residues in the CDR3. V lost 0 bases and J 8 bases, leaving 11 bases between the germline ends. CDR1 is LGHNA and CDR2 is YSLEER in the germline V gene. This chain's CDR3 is CASSQDHRDHEQFF. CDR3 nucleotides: TGCGCCAGCAGCCAAGACCACAGGGACCATGAGCAGTTCTTC.